This TCR beta chain stems from a study of PD-1 blockade in classical Hodgkin lymphoma. Findings of the study overall: The study found that TCR diversity rose significantly by C4D1 in CD4+ but not CD8+ cells.

TCRdb keeps only in-frame clones here, not all; method: immunoSEQ multiplex PCR. The sample holds more than 20,000 clones, about 67% seen once. Germline assignment: CDR1 KGHSH and CDR2 LQKENI. CDR3 length: 14 amino acids. The V gene lost 1 base and the J gene lost 0 bases, with 4 bases spanning the gap. Every patient experienced relapse after autologous stem cell transplantation, and brentuximab vedotin exposure varied. A remark on this clone: Its matching antigen is unknown.

This sequence originates from a human donor with classical Hodgkin lymphoma. Sequencing was performed on peripheral blood mononuclear cells (PBMCs), taken before the second cycle of nivolumab. This sequence joins TRBV18 and TRBJ1-5; no firm D call. The CDR3 spells CASSPLGSNQPQHF. The CDR3 DNA reads TGTGCCAGCTCACCACTGGGTAGCAATCAGCCCCAGCATTTT.